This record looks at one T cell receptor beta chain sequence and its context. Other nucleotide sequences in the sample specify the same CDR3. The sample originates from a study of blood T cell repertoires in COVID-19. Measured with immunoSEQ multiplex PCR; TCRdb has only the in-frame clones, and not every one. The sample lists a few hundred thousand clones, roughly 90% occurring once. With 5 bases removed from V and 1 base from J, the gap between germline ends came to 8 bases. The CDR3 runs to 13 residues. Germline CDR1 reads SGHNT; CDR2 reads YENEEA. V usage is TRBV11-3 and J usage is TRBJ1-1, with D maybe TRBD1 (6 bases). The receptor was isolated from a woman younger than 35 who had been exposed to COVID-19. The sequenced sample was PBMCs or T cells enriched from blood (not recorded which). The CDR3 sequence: CASSLQGNTEAFF. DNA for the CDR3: TGTGCCAGCAGCCTACAGGGGAACACTGAAGCTTTCTTT.